Listed here are 18 T cell receptor beta chains from one sample, sequenced in a study of circulating tumor DNA in untreated peripheral T-cell lymphoma. Assay used: immunoSEQ multiplex PCR; TCRdb lists only in-frame clones, some missing. The sample records about 8,900 clones, around four fifths being singletons. Sequencing was done on a sample of tumor tissue. The receptors derive from a human donor with peripheral T-cell lymphoma.

The chain is built from TRBV18 and TRBJ2-3, with D perhaps TRBD2 (7 bases). From germline, CDR1 is KGHSH and CDR2 LQKENI. Trimming stripped 5 bases from V and 2 bases from J, with 11 bases between. CDR3 length equals 14 residues. DNA for the CDR3: TGTGCCAGCTCAGGACGGGGGGCCACAGATACGCAGTATTTT. Translated, it gives CASSGRGATDTQYF.

The chain couples TRBV11-1 to TRBJ2-7; 7 bases align to TRBD1. J was trimmed by 0 bases and V by 5 bases; bases with no gene match: 7. This CDR3 has 15 amino acids. Looked up from germline, CDR1 is SGHAT and CDR2 is FQDESV (reference sequence). The CDR3 DNA reads TGTGCCAGCAGCGGAGACAGGGTTTTCTCCTACGAGCAGTACTTC. Translated, it gives CASSGDRVFSYEQYF.

CDR3 loop: CSVGGRGPNTGELFF. The CDR3 DNA reads TGCAGCGTTGGAGGGCGGGGCCCAAACACCGGGGAGCTGTTTTTT. This chain joins TRBV29-1 and TRBJ2-2, with D perhaps matching TRBD2 (6 bases). The CDR3 runs 15 residues. V was trimmed by 4 bases and J by 2 bases, leaving 14 bases between them. Per the germline V gene, CDR1 is SQVTM and CDR2 is ANQGSEA.

The chain couples TRBV18 to TRBJ2-1; TRBD2 agrees at 9 bases. The CDR3 has 13 residues. The ends lost 1 base at V and 10 bases at J; junction bases unmatched: 2. Germline V gene sequence: CDR1 KGHSH, CDR2 LQKENI. CDR3 DNA: TGTGCCAGCTCACCACGGACTAGCGCCGAGCAGTTCTTC. Encoded protein: CASSPRTSAEQFF.

In nucleotides, the CDR3 is TGTGCCAGTACCCTAGGAATGAACACTGAAGCTTTCTTT. It specifies CASTLGMNTEAFF. The chain is built from TRBV19 and TRBJ1-1; D is ambiguous. Per germline, CDR1 LNHDA and CDR2 SQIVND (reference sequence). There are 13 residues in the CDR3. V lost 7 bases, J lost 0 bases, and 9 bases lay in between.

This chain links TRBV7-6 with TRBJ1-2, with TRBD1 identical over 7 bases. There are 17 residues in the CDR3. J was trimmed by 6 bases and V by 2 bases; bases with no gene match: 15. Per germline, CDR1 SGHVS and CDR2 FNYEAQ. CDR3 bases: TGTGCCAGCAGCTTACTACCCGTAACCGGACAGGCTCATGGCTACACCTTC. Its translation is CASSLLPVTGQAHGYTF.

The CDR3 region is CASSLGGGSGNTIYF. DNA for the CDR3: TGTGCCAGCAGCTTAGGAGGGGGTTCTGGAAACACCATATATTTT. The genes are TRBV11-3 and TRBJ1-3, with D tentatively TRBD1 (6 bases). The germline V gene has CDR1 SGHNT and CDR2 YENEEA. This CDR3 is 15 amino acids long. Trimming took off 1 base at V and 1 base at J, with 8 bases between the two ends. Full variable domain (missing parts from reference TRBV11-3 and TRBJ1-3): EAGVVQSPRYKIIEKKQPVAFWCNPISGHNTLYWYLQNLGQGPELLIRYENEEAVDDSQLPKDRFSAERLKGVDSTLKIQPAELGDSAVYLCASSLGGGSGNTIYFGEGSWLTVV.

The rearrangement joins TRBV6-8 to TRBJ1-1, with D unresolved. The CDR3 is 13 amino acids. V was cut by 2 bases and J by 6 bases, with 10 bases left in between. The germline gives CDR1 MNHGY, CDR2 SAAAGT. DNA for the CDR3: TGTGCCAGCAGTTACGACGGTTTTTCTGAAGCTTTCTTT. Protein product: CASSYDGFSEAFF.

The chain couples TRBV1 to TRBJ1-5. TRBV1 is deemed a pseudogene. The CDR3 consists of 14 residues. Here the CDR3 reads CASSQVNGNQPQHF. The CDR3 nucleotides are TGCGCCAGCAGCCAAGTTAACGGCAATCAGCCCCAGCATTTT.

The chain carries TRBV4-1 and TRBJ2-3, with 13 bases aligning to TRBD2. Per germline, CDR1 MGHRA and CDR2 YSYEKL. This CDR3 is 16 amino acids long. Trimming took 3 bases from V and 4 from J; bases not matched to a gene: 4. DNA for the CDR3: TGCGCCAGCAGCCATATGACTAGCGGGGGGTCAGATACGCAGTATTTT. This sequence encodes CASSHMTSGGSDTQYF.

The chain combines TRBV29-1 with TRBJ2-3; possibly TRBD1 for D (6 bases). Trimming shortened V by 4 bases and J by 2 bases, and 7 bases separated the two germline ends. The germline V gene has CDR1 SQVTM and CDR2 ANQGSEA. CDR3 size: 12 residues. Here the CDR3 DNA reads TGCAGCGTTGGACAGGTCACAGATACGCAGTATTTT. Amino acids: CSVGQVTDTQYF.

The gene calls are TRBV28 and TRBJ2-1; D may be TRBD2 (5 bases). From germline, CDR1 is MDHEN and CDR2 SYDVKM. The V gene lost 7 bases and the J gene lost 7 bases, with 20 bases spanning the gap. The length of the CDR3 is 15 residues. The CDR3 reads CASTLVGIKGNEQFF. CDR3 sequence (DNA): TGTGCCAGCACTCTGGTCGGGATCAAAGGGAATGAGCAGTTCTTC.

V usage is TRBV19 and J usage is TRBJ2-7; 7 positions agree with TRBD2. Germline V gene data show CDR1 as LNHDA and CDR2 as SQIVND (reference sequence). The CDR3 loop spans 14 amino acids. Trimming cost V 3 bases and J 2 bases; bases outside gene matches: 4. DNA for the CDR3: TGTGCCAGTAGTATTGAAGCGGGGACCTACGAGCAGTACTTC. Its translation: CASSIEAGTYEQYF.

This clone was found a few times. This sequence joins TRBV30 and TRBJ1-5; perhaps TRBD1 as D (6 bases). Trimming removed 1 base from V and 2 bases from J, with 6 bases in between. CDR1 is GTSNPN and CDR2 is SVGIG in the germline V gene (reference sequence). The CDR3 length is 13 residues. The CDR3 sequence: CAWSGQGNQPQHF. The CDR3 DNA follows: TGTGCCTGGAGTGGACAGGGCAATCAGCCCCAGCATTTT.

This clone was seen more than once but under ten times. This chain uses TRBV19 with TRBJ1-2; D is undetermined. Looked up from germline, CDR1 is LNHDA and CDR2 is SQIVND (reference sequence). The germline V and J ends were trimmed by 3 bases and 0 bases, with 8 bases remaining between them. The CDR3 covers 14 residues. The CDR3 spells CASSIRTSNYGYTF. The DNA for the CDR3 is TGTGCCAGTAGTATCCGTACCTCTAACTATGGCTACACCTTC.

The gene calls are TRBV30 and TRBJ1-1; unclear D gene. CDR1 and CDR2 from the germline V gene are GTSNPN and SVGIG (reference sequence). The CDR3 runs 15 residues. V was trimmed by 0 bases and J by 2 bases, leaving 13 bases between them. CDR3 region: CAWSVQSFGNTEAFF. The CDR3 bases are TGTGCCTGGAGTGTTCAAAGCTTTGGAAACACTGAAGCTTTCTTT.

This rearrangement joins TRBV30 to TRBJ1-1; the D is unclear. V lost 2 bases and J 0 bases, leaving 7 bases between the germline ends. Germline V gene data show CDR1 as GTSNPN and CDR2 as SVGIG (reference sequence). The CDR3 loop spans 13 amino acids. The CDR3 DNA reads as TGTGCCTGGAGTAAATACATGAACACTGAAGCTTTCTTT. Amino acids: CAWSKYMNTEAFF.

Points on this clone: Germline and junction disagree at one end, which may indicate a read error. V and J are TRBV28 and TRBJ1-2; D remains unclear. The CDR3 runs 15 residues. The germline gives CDR1 MDHEN, CDR2 SYDVKM. CDR3 in amino acids: CASSEETSGNYGYTF. CDR3 coding DNA: TGTGCCAGCAGCGAAGAGACAAGTGGAAACTATGGCTACACTTTC.